Presented here are 5 T cell receptor beta chains from one specimen sequenced in a study of T cell changes during pregnancy in multiple sclerosis. Assay: immunoSEQ multiplex PCR; the TCRdb copy retains only in-frame clones and omits some. This table has 70,000 to 95,000 clones, more than 80% appearing once. The sequencing used peripheral blood, collected in the second trimester of pregnancy. Receptor source: a female donor in good health, enrolled as a control in a pregnancy study.

The chain combines TRBV10-3 with TRBJ1-2; the D gene is possibly TRBD1 (6 bases). V lost 3 bases and J 7 bases, leaving 18 bases between the germline ends. This CDR3 spans 15 amino acids. CDR1 and CDR2 (germline): ENHRY, SYGVKD. CDR3 in DNA: TGTGCCATCAGTGACTCTGACAGGTCTAATCTTGGCTACACCTTC. Protein sequence: CAISDSDRSNLGYTF.

This clone showed up just once. V gene TRBV2 combines with J gene TRBJ1-4, with a weak D call TRBD1 (5 bases). This CDR3 is 15 amino acids long. Germline V gives CDR1 SNHLY, CDR2 FYNNEI. Trimming cost V 5 bases and J 8 bases, with 18 bases left between them. CDR3 amino acids: CASSPTGRVWEKLFF. Here the CDR3 DNA reads TGTGCCAGCAGTCCCACAGGACGGGTGTGGGAAAAACTGTTTTTT.

The V gene is TRBV7-8, the J gene TRBJ2-2, with TRBD2 as a possible D gene (6 bases). From germline, CDR1 is SGHVS and CDR2 FQNEAQ. Trimming took off 10 bases at V and 11 bases at J, with 14 bases between the two ends. This CDR3 contains 11 residues. CDR3 sequence: CATKRGGELFF. In nucleotides, the CDR3 is TGTGCCACTAAGAGGGGAGGCGAGCTGTTTTTT. Full variable domain (rest looked up from reference TRBV7-8 and TRBJ2-2): GAGVSQSPRYKVAKRGQDVALRCDPISGHVSLFWYQQALGQGPEFLTYFQNEAQLDKSGLPSDRFFAERPEGSVSTLKIQRTQQEDSAVYLCATKRGGELFFGEGSRLTVL.

The CDR3 sequence is CASRGQRTDTQYF. For the CDR3, the DNA is TGTGCCAGCAGGGGACAGAGGACAGATACGCAGTATTTT. This chain uses TRBV6-4 with TRBJ2-3; 7 nucleotides agree with TRBD1. The CDR3 covers 13 residues. The germline gives CDR1 MRHNA, CDR2 SNTAGT. The J segment lost 3 bases and the V segment lost 6 bases, leaving 3 bases of the junction unmatched.

In DNA form, the CDR3 reads TGCGCCAGCGCCGAAGGACTCCACAATGAGCAGTTCTTC. Protein: CASAEGLHNEQFF. The chain couples TRBV5-1 to TRBJ2-1; maybe TRBD2 (5 bases). The germline V and J ends were trimmed by 7 bases and 5 bases, with 13 bases remaining between them. This CDR3 is built from 13 residues. Germline loops: CDR1 SGHRS, CDR2 YFSETQ.